Shown below are 31 T cell receptor beta chains from a single sample sequenced in a study of cytomegalovirus exposure and HLA in healthy donors. The PCR ran on 60 Vbeta and 13 Jbeta primers. The method was immunoSEQ multiplex PCR; TCRdb's version includes in-frame clones alone and lacks a portion of them. The repertoire consists of under 200,000 clones, with 68% occurring once and the leading ten covering 1.1% to 1.5%. Material for sequencing was PBMCs. The source of these receptors is a man aged 50 or older in good health and CMV-seronegative.

This rearrangement joins TRBV19 to TRBJ2-3; 8 bases are a match to TRBD1. CDR3 length equals 18 residues. V lost 5 bases and J lost 1; bases outside the gene matches: 14. Germline V CDR1 and CDR2: LNHDA, SQIVND (reference sequence). Here the CDR3 reads CASSPDRGPLLGTDTQYF. In DNA form, the CDR3 reads TGTGCCAGTAGTCCTGACAGGGGTCCCCTTCTTGGCACAGATACGCAGTATTTT.

The CDR3 nucleotides read TGTGCCAGCAGGGGGACAGAAACCCTCTCTGGAAACACCATATATTTT. Protein product: CASRGTETLSGNTIYF. The chain couples TRBV28 to TRBJ1-3, with 7 bases identical to TRBD1. Trimming cost V 6 bases and J 0 bases; bases outside gene matches: 8. The CDR3 has 16 amino acids. The germline gives CDR1 MDHEN, CDR2 SYDVKM.

This sequence joins TRBV29-1 and TRBJ1-3; no reliable D call. The CDR3 spans 14 residues. The germline V gene encodes CDR1 SQVTM and CDR2 ANQGSEA. Trimming left V 6 bases short and J 0 bases short, with 12 bases between. The CDR3 bases are TGCAGCGTAATACAGCCGAACTCTGGAAACACCATATATTTT. This encodes CSVIQPNSGNTIYF.

This clone was counted only a few times. The chain joins TRBV7-2 to TRBJ2-1; TRBD2 matches at 10 bases. This CDR3 is 15 amino acids long. The V segment lost 7 bases and the J segment 4 bases; nucleotides outside the gene matches: 7. The germline V gene has CDR1 SGHTA and CDR2 FQGNSA. CDR3 DNA: TGTGCCAGCACCCGGCGAGCGGGGGGGTACAATGAGCAGTTCTTC. Translation: CASTRRAGGYNEQFF. The complete variable domain, with remaining parts taken from reference TRBV7-2 and TRBJ2-1, reads GAGVSQSPSNKVTEKGKDVELRCDPISGHTALYWYRQSLGQGLEFLIYFQGNSAPDKSGLPSDRFSAERTGGSVSTLTIQRTQQEDSAVYLCASTRRAGGYNEQFFGPGTRLTVL.

This clone has just a few counts. The chain is built from TRBV2 and TRBJ1-3; tentative D call: TRBD1 (6 bases). CDR3 length equals 15 residues. Germline V gives CDR1 SNHLY, CDR2 FYNNEI. V lost 7 bases and J 0 bases, leaving 13 bases between the germline ends. The CDR3 is CASKDQGNSGNTIYF. In DNA, the CDR3 is TGTGCCAGCAAAGATCAGGGGAACTCTGGAAACACCATATATTTT.

The chain links TRBV7-6 to TRBJ1-1, with no clear D. The CDR3 is 15 amino acids. Trimming left V 1 base short and J 1 base short, with 10 bases between. Germline CDR1 SGHVS, CDR2 FNYEAQ. In DNA form, the CDR3 reads TGTGCCAGCAGCTTAGTTCCCAACGGGAACACTGAAGCTTTCTTT. It translates to CASSLVPNGNTEAFF.

V usage is TRBV6-6 and J usage is TRBJ1-6, with 8 bases matching TRBD1. Trimming removed 0 bases from V and 6 bases from J; junction bases left unmatched: 4. This CDR3 is built from 16 residues. Germline V gene data show CDR1 as MNHNY and CDR2 as SVGAGI (reference sequence). The CDR3 loop is CASSYSAGGGNSPLHF. For the CDR3, the DNA is TGTGCCAGCAGTTACTCCGCAGGGGGCGGTAATTCACCCCTCCACTTT.

This clone was found once. The chain carries TRBV27 and TRBJ2-5; 14 bases fit TRBD2. Germline V lookup: CDR1 MNHEY, CDR2 SMNVEV (reference sequence). V shed 5 bases, J shed 5 bases, and the junction held 7 bases outside the gene matches. This CDR3 is built from 16 residues. The chain's CDR3 is CASSLGTSGGRETQYF. In nucleotides, the CDR3 is TGTGCCAGCAGTCTGGGGACTAGCGGGGGTAGGGAGACCCAGTACTTC.

V is TRBV9 and J is TRBJ2-1; 11 bases match TRBD2. J gave up 0 bases and V 6 bases, and 5 bases lay outside the gene matches. The CDR3 runs 16 residues. Germline V gene lookup returns CDR1 SGDLS and CDR2 YYNGEE. CDR3 protein: CASTSGGIGSYNEQFF. Written as DNA, the CDR3 is TGTGCCAGCACTAGCGGGGGGATAGGCTCCTACAATGAGCAGTTCTTC.

This chain links TRBV25-1 with TRBJ2-3; no clear D gene. This CDR3 has 11 residues. The V end was cut by 5 bases, the J end by 2 bases, with 2 bases between. CDR1 and CDR2 (germline): MGHDK, SYGVNS. This chain's CDR3 is CASSYTDTQYF. CDR3 coding DNA: TGTGCCAGCAGTTACACAGATACGCAGTATTTT.

This clone has a handful of counts. This chain joins TRBV4-2 and TRBJ1-4; D might be TRBD1 (5 bases). The length of the CDR3 is 16 residues. Germline CDR1 and CDR2: LGHNA and YNFKEQ. V lost 0 bases and J 5 bases, leaving 13 bases between the germline ends. CDR3 protein: CASSQELDRVNEKLFF. DNA of the CDR3: TGTGCCAGCAGCCAAGAATTAGACAGAGTGAATGAAAAACTGTTTTTT.

This clone was recorded a few times. The chain couples TRBV6-6 to TRBJ2-7; D uncertain. Germline V lookup: CDR1 MNHNY, CDR2 SVGAGI (reference sequence). V dropped 2 bases and J dropped 2 bases, with 7 bases sitting between them. This CDR3 has 13 amino acids. The CDR3 sequence: CASSYVQTYEQYF. The CDR3 DNA follows: TGTGCCAGCAGTTACGTTCAGACCTACGAGCAGTACTTC.

As concerns this clone: The sample holds other DNA sequences that translate to the same CDR3. The rearrangement links TRBV5-6 to TRBJ1-1; the D is unclear. CDR3 size: 13 residues. From germline, CDR1 is SGHDT and CDR2 YYEEEE. The V end was cut by 4 bases, the J end by 5 bases, with 12 bases between. This CDR3 reads CASSLVPGTEAFF. The CDR3 coding sequence is TGTGCCAGCAGCCTTGTCCCGGGAACTGAAGCTTTCTTT.

This clone occurred once. The genes are TRBV5-1 and TRBJ2-5; 8 bases line up with TRBD2. Looked up from germline, CDR1 is SGHRS and CDR2 is YFSETQ. The CDR3 runs 18 residues. V was clipped by 2 bases and J by 1 base; unmatched bases: 13. The CDR3 region has the DNA TGCGCCAGCAGCTTCGGGGGGAATCGGCGGGGGGTCCAAGAGACCCAGTACTTC. This encodes CASSFGGNRRGVQETQYF. The full variable domain, its missing parts supplied by reference TRBV5-1 and TRBJ2-5, is KAGVTQTPRYLIKTRGQQVTLSCSPISGHRSVSWYQQTPGQGLQFLFEYFSETQRNKGNFPGRFSGRQFSNSRSEMNVSTLELGDSALYLCASSFGGNRRGVQETQYFGPGTRLLVL.

The chain carries TRBV4-1 and TRBJ1-5; weak D call: TRBD1 (5 bases). The CDR3 totals 16 residues. Trimming cost V 0 bases and J 3 bases, with 12 bases left between them. In germline, CDR1 is MGHRA, CDR2 YSYEKL. In nucleotides, the CDR3 is TGCGCCAGCAGCCAAGATTTCGGGGGACTCAATCAGCCCCAGCATTTT. Its translation: CASSQDFGGLNQPQHF.

The chain combines TRBV28 with TRBJ1-1; D is ambiguous. Per the germline V gene, CDR1 is MDHEN and CDR2 is SYDVKM. Trimming took off 3 bases at V and 4 bases at J, with 15 bases between the two ends. This CDR3 comprises 15 residues. CDR3 DNA: TGTGCCAGCAGTTTGGTAAGGAGGCAGAGCACTGAAGCTTTCTTT. It translates to CASSLVRRQSTEAFF.

This clone has just a few counts. The V gene is TRBV27, the J gene TRBJ1-1, with 9 bases identical to TRBD1. CDR3 size: 17 residues. V gave up 6 bases and J gave up 0 bases; unmatched junction bases: 11. The germline V gene has CDR1 MNHEY and CDR2 SMNVEV (reference sequence). The CDR3 sequence is CASSPRDRVFMNTEAFF. In nucleotides, the CDR3 is TGTGCCAGCAGCCCCCGGGACAGGGTTTTTATGAACACTGAAGCTTTCTTT.

This rearrangement joins TRBV7-9 to TRBJ2-1; 9 nucleotides agree with TRBD2. CDR1 and CDR2 (germline): SEHNR, FQNEAQ (reference sequence). The junction had 10 bases not matched to a gene; V was cut back by 3 bases and J by 10 bases. The CDR3 totals 15 residues. In nucleotides, the CDR3 is TGTGCCAGCAGCTTCTTAGCGGGGGTGATGGGGGAGCAGTTCTTC. Translating gives CASSFLAGVMGEQFF.

This chain joins TRBV4-1 and TRBJ1-1, with 10 bases aligning to TRBD1. V dropped 3 bases and J dropped 5; count of bases not matched to a gene: 3. Germline values: CDR1 MGHRA, CDR2 YSYEKL. The CDR3 runs to 14 residues. The CDR3 sequence is CASSHPGQGTEAFF. CDR3 sequence (DNA): TGCGCCAGCAGCCACCCGGGACAGGGGACTGAAGCTTTCTTT.

This clone has just a few counts. The V gene is TRBV4-2, the J gene TRBJ2-7; weak D call: TRBD2 (5 bases). CDR1 and CDR2 (germline): LGHNA, YNFKEQ. Trimming pared 0 bases from V and 5 bases from J, leaving 14 bases between. This CDR3 contains 15 residues. The CDR3 loop reads CASSQEIVRGNEQYF. The DNA of the CDR3 is TGTGCCAGCAGCCAAGAGATCGTACGGGGAAACGAGCAGTACTTC.

This clone showed up just a few times. For the CDR3, the DNA is TGTGCCACCAGCAGAGATCCCAGGGGCGAGCAGTACTTC. Translated: CATSRDPRGEQYF. The J gene is TRBJ2-7, the V gene TRBV15; D perhaps matches TRBD1 (6 bases). Germline loops: CDR1 LNHNV, CDR2 YYDKDF (reference sequence). The V end lost 0 bases, the J end lost 6 bases, and 9 bases lay between the germline ends. CDR3 size: 13 residues. Variable domain in full (rest from reference TRBV15 and TRBJ2-7): DAMVIQNPRYQVTQFGKPVTLSCSQTLNHNVMYWYQQKSSQAPKLLFHYYDKDFNNEADTPDNFQSRRPNTSFCFLDIRSPGLGDTAMYLCATSRDPRGEQYFGPGTRLTVT.

The chain carries TRBV2 and TRBJ2-5, with 8 bases identical to TRBD2. This CDR3 is 16 amino acids long. Germline CDR1 is SNHLY and CDR2 is FYNNEI. Trimming removed 5 bases from V and 2 bases from J; junction bases left unmatched: 10. The DNA for the CDR3 is TGTGCCAGCAGTTCCAGCGGAACTAGCGGACAAGAGACCCAGTACTTC. As protein: CASSSSGTSGQETQYF.

The table lists this clone with a few counts. The V gene is TRBV18, the J gene TRBJ1-5, with 10 positions matching TRBD1. J lost 5 bases, V lost 4 bases, and 2 bases had no gene match. Germline lookup yields CDR1 KGHSH and CDR2 LQKENI. CDR3 length: 14 amino acids. The CDR3 loop reads CASSHGTGDQPQHF. The CDR3 coding sequence is TGTGCCAGCTCACATGGGACAGGGGATCAGCCCCAGCATTTT.

This clone was found a few times. This chain links TRBV15 with TRBJ2-2; 7 nucleotides align to TRBD1. The V and J ends lost 3 bases and 0 bases, in that order; junction bases with no gene match: 7. Germline-derived CDR1 and CDR2 are LNHNV and YYDKDF (reference sequence). CDR3 length equals 17 residues. The CDR3 nucleotides read TGTGCCACCAGCAGTTTTTCGACAGGGTCGAACACCGGGGAGCTGTTTTTT. The encoded protein is CATSSFSTGSNTGELFF.

The CDR3, as DNA: TGTGCCAGCAGCCCCGAGTGGGGACAGGGGGCAAACACTGAAGCTTTCTTT. It specifies CASSPEWGQGANTEAFF. The chain joins TRBV7-9 to TRBJ1-1, with 12 nucleotides matching TRBD1. Trimming took 5 bases from V and 2 from J; bases not matched to a gene: 9. The CDR3 consists of 17 residues. Germline assignment: CDR1 SEHNR and CDR2 FQNEAQ (reference sequence).

This clone was counted a single time. The V and J genes are TRBV5-4 and TRBJ2-5; a possible D gene is TRBD2 (6 bases). The J call is doubtful: the DNA matches TRBJ2-7 better. The germline CDR1 and CDR2 sequences are SGHNT and YYREEE (reference sequence). The CDR3 loop spans 13 amino acids. CDR3 in amino acids: CASSRPGSYEQYF. The DNA for the CDR3 is TGTGCCAGCAGCAGACCCGGGAGCTACGAGCAGTACTTC.

V is TRBV6-5 and J is TRBJ1-4; D remains unclear. Per the germline V gene, CDR1 is MNHEY and CDR2 is SVGAGI. This CDR3 is built from 12 residues. Trimming pared 5 bases from V and 8 bases from J, leaving 9 bases between. This CDR3 is CASSPPGEKLFF. The DNA of the CDR3 is TGTGCCAGCAGTCCCCCCGGGGAAAAACTGTTTTTT.

The rearrangement links TRBV27 to TRBJ2-3, with unresolved D. Germline-derived CDR1 and CDR2 are MNHEY and SMNVEV (reference sequence). Trimming cost V 5 bases and J 6 bases, with 12 bases left between them. The CDR3 runs to 13 residues. The CDR3 bases are TGTGCCAGCAGTGTGGCACCTAGGGATACGCAGTATTTT. It encodes CASSVAPRDTQYF.

The chain employs TRBV19 and TRBJ1-5; 10 bases match TRBD1. There are 15 residues in the CDR3. Trimming removed 4 bases from V and 6 bases from J; junction bases left unmatched: 6. Germline V CDR1 and CDR2: LNHDA, SQIVND (reference sequence). The CDR3: CASSRGTGEIQPQHF. CDR3 sequence (DNA): TGTGCCAGTAGTAGGGGGACAGGGGAGATTCAGCCCCAGCATTTT.

V usage is TRBV11-2 and J usage is TRBJ2-2; perhaps TRBD1 as D (5 bases). Looked up from germline, CDR1 is SGHAT and CDR2 is FQNNGV. Trimming took off 5 bases at V and 0 bases at J, with 13 bases between the two ends. This CDR3 comprises 16 residues. In DNA, the CDR3 is TGTGCCAGCAGCCGTCTGGGGCCAGCGAACACCGGGGAGCTGTTTTTT. Amino acids: CASSRLGPANTGELFF.

This chain links TRBV4-2 with TRBJ2-5, with 10 bases aligning to TRBD2. The DNA end is more similar to TRBJ2-7, so the J call may be wrong. This CDR3 spans 16 amino acids. Per germline, CDR1 LGHNA and CDR2 YNFKEQ. The DNA of the CDR3 is TGTGCCAGCAGCCCCAGACAAAGCGGGGGGGCCTACGAGCAGTACTTC. It yields the protein CASSPRQSGGAYEQYF.